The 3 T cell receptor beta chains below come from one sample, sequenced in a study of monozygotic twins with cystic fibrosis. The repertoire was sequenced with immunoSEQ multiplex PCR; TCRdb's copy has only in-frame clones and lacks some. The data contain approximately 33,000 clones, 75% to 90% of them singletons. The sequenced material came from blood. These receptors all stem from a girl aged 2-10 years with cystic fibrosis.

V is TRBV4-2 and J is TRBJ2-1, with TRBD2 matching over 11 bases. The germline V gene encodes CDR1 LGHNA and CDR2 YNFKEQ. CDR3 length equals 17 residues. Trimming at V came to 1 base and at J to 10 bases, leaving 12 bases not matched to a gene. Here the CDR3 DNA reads TGTGCCAGCAGCCAAGTTCTCCCACTAGCGGGGGTTAACGAGCAGTTCTTC. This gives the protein CASSQVLPLAGVNEQFF.

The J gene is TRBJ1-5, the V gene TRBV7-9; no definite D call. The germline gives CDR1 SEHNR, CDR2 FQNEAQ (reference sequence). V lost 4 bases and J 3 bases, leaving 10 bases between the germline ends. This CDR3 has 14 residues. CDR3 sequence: CASSSGGFNQPQHF. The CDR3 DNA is TGTGCCAGCAGCTCCGGAGGGTTCAATCAGCCCCAGCATTTT.

Written as DNA, the CDR3 is TGTGCCAGCTCACTTATCGGGACTAGACAGGTCTTCTACGAGCAGTACTTC. Protein: CASSLIGTRQVFYEQYF. The V and J genes are TRBV18 and TRBJ2-7; 8 positions agree with TRBD2. Germline V lookup: CDR1 KGHSH, CDR2 LQKENI. The CDR3 covers 17 residues. V lost 4 bases to trimming and J lost 3 bases; unmatched junction nucleotides: 14.